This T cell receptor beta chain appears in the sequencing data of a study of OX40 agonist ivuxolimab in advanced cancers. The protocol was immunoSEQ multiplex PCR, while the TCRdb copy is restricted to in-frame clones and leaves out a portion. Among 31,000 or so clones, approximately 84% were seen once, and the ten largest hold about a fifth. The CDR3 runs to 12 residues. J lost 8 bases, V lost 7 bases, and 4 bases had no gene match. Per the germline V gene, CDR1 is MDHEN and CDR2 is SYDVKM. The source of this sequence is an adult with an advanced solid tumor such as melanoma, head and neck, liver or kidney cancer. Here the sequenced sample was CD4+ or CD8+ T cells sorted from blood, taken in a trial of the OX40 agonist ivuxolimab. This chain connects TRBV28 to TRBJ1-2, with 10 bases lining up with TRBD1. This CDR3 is CASTGTGVGYTF. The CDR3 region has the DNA TGTGCCAGCACCGGGACAGGGGTCGGCTACACCTTC.